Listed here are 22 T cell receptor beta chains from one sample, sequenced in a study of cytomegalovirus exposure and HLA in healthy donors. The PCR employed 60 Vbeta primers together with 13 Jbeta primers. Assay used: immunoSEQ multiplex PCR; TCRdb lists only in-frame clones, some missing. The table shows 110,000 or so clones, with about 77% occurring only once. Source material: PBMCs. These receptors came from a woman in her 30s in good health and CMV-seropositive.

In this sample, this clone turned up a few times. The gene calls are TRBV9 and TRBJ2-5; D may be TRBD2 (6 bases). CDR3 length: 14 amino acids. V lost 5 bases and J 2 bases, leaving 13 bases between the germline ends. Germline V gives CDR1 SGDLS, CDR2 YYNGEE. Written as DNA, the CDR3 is TGTGCCAGCAGTGCGGGACGGAGTCAAGAGACCCAGTACTTC. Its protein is CASSAGRSQETQYF.

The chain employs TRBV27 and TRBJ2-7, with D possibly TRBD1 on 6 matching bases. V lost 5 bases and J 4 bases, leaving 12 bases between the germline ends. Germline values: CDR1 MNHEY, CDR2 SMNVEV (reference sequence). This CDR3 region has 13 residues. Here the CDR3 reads CASSQPTGYEQYF. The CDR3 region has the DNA TGTGCCAGCAGTCAACCGACAGGTTACGAGCAGTACTTC.

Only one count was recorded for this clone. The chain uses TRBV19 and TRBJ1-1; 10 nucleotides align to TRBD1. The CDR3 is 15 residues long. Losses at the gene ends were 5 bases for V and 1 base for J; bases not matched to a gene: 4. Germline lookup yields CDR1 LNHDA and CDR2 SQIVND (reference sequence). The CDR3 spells CASSPDRGGNTEAFF. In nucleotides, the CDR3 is TGTGCCAGTAGTCCGGACAGGGGGGGGAACACTGAAGCTTTCTTT.

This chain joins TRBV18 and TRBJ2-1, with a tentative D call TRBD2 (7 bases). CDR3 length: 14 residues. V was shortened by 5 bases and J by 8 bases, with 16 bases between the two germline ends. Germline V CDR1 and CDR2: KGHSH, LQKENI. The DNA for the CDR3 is TGTGCCAGCTCAACTGGGCCGGGGGGCGATGAGCAGTTCTTC. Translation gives CASSTGPGGDEQFF.

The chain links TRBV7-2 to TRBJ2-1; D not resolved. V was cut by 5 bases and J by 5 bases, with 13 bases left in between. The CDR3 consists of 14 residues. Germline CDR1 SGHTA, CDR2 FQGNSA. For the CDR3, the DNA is TGTGCCAGCAGCCTCTCGTGGCTCGACAATGAGCAGTTCTTC. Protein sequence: CASSLSWLDNEQFF.

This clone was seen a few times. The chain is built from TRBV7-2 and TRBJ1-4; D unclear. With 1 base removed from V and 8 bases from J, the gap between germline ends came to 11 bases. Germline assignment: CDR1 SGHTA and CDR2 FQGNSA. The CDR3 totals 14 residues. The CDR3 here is CASSLELGEEKLFF. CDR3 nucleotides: TGTGCCAGCAGCTTAGAGTTAGGAGAAGAAAAACTGTTTTTT.

CDR3 sequence (DNA): TGCGCCAGCAGTCAGATCATAGATAGCAATCAGCCCCAGCATTTT. Protein sequence: CASSQIIDSNQPQHF. The rearrangement uses TRBV23-1 and TRBJ1-5; the D is unclear. TRBV23-1 qualifies as an ORF whose function is uncertain. Trimming removed 3 bases from V and 0 bases from J, with 9 bases in between. There are 15 residues in the CDR3.

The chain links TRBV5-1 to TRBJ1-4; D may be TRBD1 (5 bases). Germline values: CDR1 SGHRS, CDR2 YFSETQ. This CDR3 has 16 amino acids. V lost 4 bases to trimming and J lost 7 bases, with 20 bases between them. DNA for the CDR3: TGCGCCAGCAGCCCGCCGACCGGCGGGAGGGGTGAAAAACTGTTTTTT. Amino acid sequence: CASSPPTGGRGEKLFF.

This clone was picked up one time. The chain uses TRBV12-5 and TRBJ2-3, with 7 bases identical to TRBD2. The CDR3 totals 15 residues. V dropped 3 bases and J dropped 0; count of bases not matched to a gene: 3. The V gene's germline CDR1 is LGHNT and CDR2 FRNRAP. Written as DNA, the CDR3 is TGTGCTAGTGGTTTTAGCGGGTCCAGCACAGATACGCAGTATTTT. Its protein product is CASGFSGSSTDTQYF.

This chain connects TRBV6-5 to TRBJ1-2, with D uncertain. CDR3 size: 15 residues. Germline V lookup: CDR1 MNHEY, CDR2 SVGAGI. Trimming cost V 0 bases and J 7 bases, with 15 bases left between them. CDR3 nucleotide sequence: TGTGCCAGCAGTTACTCGGTTGTCTCTTTCGGTGGCTACACCTTC. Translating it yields CASSYSVVSFGGYTF.

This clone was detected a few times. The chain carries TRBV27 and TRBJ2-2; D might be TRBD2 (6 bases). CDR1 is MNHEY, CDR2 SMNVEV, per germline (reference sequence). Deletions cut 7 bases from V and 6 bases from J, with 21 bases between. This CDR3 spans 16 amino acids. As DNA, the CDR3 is TGTGCCAGCACCCGCGGGGCCTACCCCAGCGCCGGGGAGCTGTTTTTT. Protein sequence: CASTRGAYPSAGELFF.

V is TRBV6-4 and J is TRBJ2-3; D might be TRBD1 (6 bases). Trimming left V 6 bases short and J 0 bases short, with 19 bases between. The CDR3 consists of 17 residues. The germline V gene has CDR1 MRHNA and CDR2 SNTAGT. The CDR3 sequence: CASSLEAIQGSTDTQYF. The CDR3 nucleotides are TGTGCCAGCAGCCTTGAGGCTATACAGGGAAGCACAGATACGCAGTATTTT.

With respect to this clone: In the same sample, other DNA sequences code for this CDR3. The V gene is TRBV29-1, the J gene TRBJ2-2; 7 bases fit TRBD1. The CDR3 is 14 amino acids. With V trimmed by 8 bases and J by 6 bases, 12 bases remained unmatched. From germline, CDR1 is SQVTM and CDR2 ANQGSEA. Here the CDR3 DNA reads TGCAGCTTCAAGGATGAGGGGGCTGCCGGGGAGCTGTTTTTT. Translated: CSFKDEGAAGELFF.

This chain's CDR3 is CASSLTGATGELFF. CDR3 DNA sequence: TGTGCCAGCAGTTTGACAGGGGCGACCGGGGAGCTGTTTTTT. V gene TRBV6-1 combines with J gene TRBJ2-2, with 8 bases lining up with TRBD1. V trimming: 5 bases; J trimming: 5 bases; junction bases outside the gene matches: 4. The CDR3 consists of 14 residues. Looked up from germline, CDR1 is MNHNS and CDR2 is SASEGT.

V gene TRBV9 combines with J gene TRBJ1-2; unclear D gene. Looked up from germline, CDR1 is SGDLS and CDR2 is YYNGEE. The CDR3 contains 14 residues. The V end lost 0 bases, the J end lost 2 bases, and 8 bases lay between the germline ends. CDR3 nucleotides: TGTGCCAGCAGCGTAGTGGGCTCCAACTATGGCTACACCTTC. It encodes CASSVVGSNYGYTF. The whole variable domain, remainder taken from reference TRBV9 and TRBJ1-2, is DSGVTQTPKHLITATGQRVTLRCSPRSGDLSVYWYQQSLDQGLQFLIQYYNGEERAKGNILERFSAQQFPDLHSELNLSSLELGDSALYFCASSVVGSNYGYTFGSGTRLTVV.

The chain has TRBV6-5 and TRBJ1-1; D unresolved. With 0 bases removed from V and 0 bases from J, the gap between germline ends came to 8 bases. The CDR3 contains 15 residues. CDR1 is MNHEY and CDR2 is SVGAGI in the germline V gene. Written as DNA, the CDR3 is TGTGCCAGCAGTTACTCGTTCAGATTGAACACTGAAGCTTTCTTT. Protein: CASSYSFRLNTEAFF.

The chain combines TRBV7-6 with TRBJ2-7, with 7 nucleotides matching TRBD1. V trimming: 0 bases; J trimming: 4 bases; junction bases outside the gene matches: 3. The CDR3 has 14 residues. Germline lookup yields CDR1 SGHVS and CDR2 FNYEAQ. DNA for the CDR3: TGTGCCAGCAGCTTAGCGGACAGGCCTTACGAGCAGTACTTC. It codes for CASSLADRPYEQYF.

The CDR3 DNA is TGTGCCAGCAGTTACGACGCAGGGGGTCCTTCCTACGAGCAGTACTTC. It yields the protein CASSYDAGGPSYEQYF. The gene calls are TRBV6-6 and TRBJ2-7, with 7 positions matching TRBD1. Germline-derived CDR1 and CDR2 are MNHNY and SVGAGI (reference sequence). V lost 2 bases and J lost 1; bases outside the gene matches: 8. The CDR3 consists of 16 residues.

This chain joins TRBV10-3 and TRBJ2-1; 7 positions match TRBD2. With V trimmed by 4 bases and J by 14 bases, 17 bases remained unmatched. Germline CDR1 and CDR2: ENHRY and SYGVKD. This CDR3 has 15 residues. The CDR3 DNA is TGTGCCATCAGTGGGACTAGTAACGCGGTTTCGGTTGAGTTCTTC. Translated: CAISGTSNAVSVEFF.

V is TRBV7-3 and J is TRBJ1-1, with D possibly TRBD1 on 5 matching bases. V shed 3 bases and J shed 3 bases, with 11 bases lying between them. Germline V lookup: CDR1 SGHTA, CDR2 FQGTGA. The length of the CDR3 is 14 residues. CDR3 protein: CASSLGGRDTEAFF. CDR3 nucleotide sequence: TGTGCCAGCAGCTTGGGGGGTCGGGACACTGAAGCTTTCTTT.

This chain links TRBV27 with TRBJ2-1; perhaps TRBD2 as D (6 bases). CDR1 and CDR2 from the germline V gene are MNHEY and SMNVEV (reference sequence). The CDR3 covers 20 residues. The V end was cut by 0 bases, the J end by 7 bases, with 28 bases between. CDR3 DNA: TGTGCCAGCAGTTTATCCGCTAGCGCTCGGATGGAGGGTCTGAGGAATGAGCAGTTCTTC. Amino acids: CASSLSASARMEGLRNEQFF.

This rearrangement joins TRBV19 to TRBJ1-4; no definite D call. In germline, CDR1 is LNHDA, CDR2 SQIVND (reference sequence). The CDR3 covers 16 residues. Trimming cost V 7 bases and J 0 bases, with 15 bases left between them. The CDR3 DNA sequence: TGTGCCAGTACCTTTCGGGCGGGGACAACTAATGAAAAACTGTTTTTT. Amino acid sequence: CASTFRAGTTNEKLFF.